A single sample is the source of the 10 T cell receptor beta chains below, sequenced in a study of post-analysis software for immune sequencing data. These TCRs are of unknown antigen specificity. Study findings and constraints: About 5 TRBV segments (TRBV5-6, TRBV5-1 and TRBV20-1 among them) occurred more frequently in patients than in controls.

cDNA libraries for TCR beta contained unique molecular identifiers. TCRdb redid the calling of the PCR reads with MiXCR, one entry per CDR3 protein. The sample contains approximately 400,000 distinct CDR3 sequences, about a third of which appear only once. The sample consisted of blood. The source is a girl aged 10 to 17 with multiple sclerosis.

This clonotype showed up just a few times. The chain joins TRBV5-6 to TRBJ2-5; D not certain. V lost 0 bases, J lost 4 bases, and 13 bases lay in between. Germline V CDR1 and CDR2: SGHDT, YYEEEE. The CDR3 extends over 15 amino acids. This chain's CDR3 is CASSLGDRSAETQYF. CDR3 nucleotide sequence: TGTGCCAGCAGCTTGGGTGACCGCTCGGCAGAGACCCAGTACTTC.

The chain employs TRBV3-1 and TRBJ1-1; D remains unclear. The ends were cut back, 0 bases at V and 0 bases at J, with 5 bases in the middle. The CDR3 spans 14 residues. In germline, CDR1 is LGHDT, CDR2 YNNKEL (reference sequence). The CDR3 spells CASSQEGMNTEAFF. In DNA form, the CDR3 reads TGTGCCAGCAGCCAAGAAGGGATGAACACTGAAGCTTTCTTT.

The chain links TRBV7-2 to TRBJ2-2; D is ambiguous. The CDR3 loop spans 16 amino acids. The V and J ends lost 5 bases and 7 bases respectively, with 20 bases between them. CDR1 SGHTA and CDR2 FQGNSA come from the germline V gene. The CDR3 sequence is CASSAPGLLKGGELFF. The CDR3, as DNA: TGTGCCAGCAGCGCGCCCGGGCTCCTCAAGGGCGGGGAGCTGTTTTTT.

This sequence joins TRBV4-1 and TRBJ2-7; TRBD2 is a possible D gene (6 bases). Trimming removed 0 bases from V and 1 base from J, with 16 bases in between. CDR1 and CDR2 from the germline V gene are MGHRA and YSYEKL. This CDR3 is 17 amino acids long. CDR3 residues: CASSQDPTPGASYEQYF. CDR3 in DNA: TGCGCCAGCAGCCAAGATCCCACACCGGGAGCTTCCTACGAGCAGTACTTC.

The sample holds a few counts of this clonotype. The genes are TRBV7-2 and TRBJ2-5, with D maybe TRBD2 (7 bases). The V gene's germline CDR1 is SGHTA and CDR2 FQGNSA. The V gene lost 2 bases and the J gene lost 4 bases, with 14 bases spanning the gap. This CDR3 is 15 amino acids long. CDR3 bases: TGTGCCAGCAGCTTATCCGGGGGGCATGTAGAGACCCAGTACTTC. Its translation is CASSLSGGHVETQYF.

This chain uses TRBV5-1 with TRBJ1-2; 9 bases are a match to TRBD1. Germline CDR1 reads SGHRS; CDR2 reads YFSETQ. V shed 0 bases, J shed 8 bases, and the junction held 8 bases outside the gene matches. This CDR3 is built from 15 residues. CDR3 nucleotide sequence: TGCGCCAGCAGCTTGGTGGGGGACAGGGATGGAGGCTACACCTTC. Protein sequence: CASSLVGDRDGGYTF.

This clonotype has more than one count but fewer than ten. As DNA, the CDR3 is TGTGCCAGCAGTTTCAGACAGGGACGCTATGGCTACACCTTC. Protein product: CASSFRQGRYGYTF. The chain links TRBV12-3 or TRBV12-4 to TRBJ1-2; 7 bases align to TRBD1. J was trimmed by 4 bases and V by 3 bases; bases with no gene match: 5. The CDR3 sequence is 14 residues long.

The genes are TRBV5-1 and TRBJ2-5, with D hard to call. The V gene lost 0 bases and the J gene lost 2 bases, with 8 bases spanning the gap. There are 14 residues in the CDR3. Germline V lookup: CDR1 SGHRS, CDR2 YFSETQ. The CDR3 region has the DNA TGCGCCAGCAGCTTGGCCCTAGGTCAAGAGACCCAGTACTTC. Its protein is CASSLALGQETQYF.

J is TRBJ2-3 and V is TRBV6-6; D may match TRBD1 or TRBD2 (5 bases each). V was clipped by 7 bases and J by 0 bases, with 20 bases between them. The CDR3 contains 17 residues. CDR1 MNHNY and CDR2 SVGAGI come from the germline V gene (reference sequence). The CDR3 reads CASTLSRGVGSTDTQYF. The CDR3 DNA reads as TGTGCCAGCACCCTTTCGAGGGGAGTGGGTAGCACAGATACGCAGTATTTT.

This chain joins TRBV5-1 and TRBJ2-3, with 9 bases lining up with TRBD2. V dropped 6 bases and J dropped 4; count of bases not matched to a gene: 12. Germline CDR1 and CDR2: SGHRS and YFSETQ. The length of the CDR3 is 16 residues. In DNA form, the CDR3 reads TGCGCCAGCACCCGTCTTGGCGGGGGGGCCGCAGATACGCAGTATTTT. Residues: CASTRLGGGAADTQYF.